These T cell receptor beta chains were read from a single sample in a study of T cells after yellow fever vaccination. TCRdb ran MiXCR on the 5' RACE reads and lists one entry per CDR3 protein. The table lists some 420,000 distinct CDR3 sequences, around 20% of them singletons. Sequencing used PBMCs, obtained before the yellow fever booster vaccination. The source is a man younger than 35 who received the YFV17D yellow fever vaccine. CDR3s include the opening cysteine and the closing phenylalanine or tryptophan. D genes are given only for firm matches. Clone sizes are given selectively: once, few, many, or a class where the clone is expanded.

NA	TRBJ2-1	TRBV9	few	TGTGCCAGCAGCGTAGGGGGGCGGGGGCACAATGAGCAGTTCTTC	CASSVGGRGHNEQFF
NA	TRBJ1-1	TRBV7-2	few	TGTGCCAGCAGCCAATCGGTTCGGGACACTGAAGCTTTCTTT	CASSQSVRDTEAFF
NA	TRBJ2-3	TRBV4-1	NA	TGCGCCAGCAGCCAAGTCTCTACGCAGTATTTT	CASSQVSTQYF
TRBD1	TRBJ2-1	TRBV20-1	NA	TGCAGTGCTAGAGTTCAGGGGGCGAGTACCCATGAGCAGTTCTTC	CSARVQGASTHEQFF
TRBD2	TRBJ2-1	TRBV7-9	few	TGTGCCAGCAGCGCCCGGGGGGGCCCCTACAATGAGCAGTTCTTC	CASSARGGPYNEQFF
NA	TRBJ2-2	TRBV5-1	NA	TGCGCCAGCAGCTTATCCCTCGCAGCGAACACCGGGGAGCTGTTTTTT	CASSLSLAANTGELFF
TRBD1	TRBJ2-4	TRBV7-9	few	TGTGCCAGCAGCCAGGGGGACCGGGGAGCCAAAAACATTCAGTACTTC	CASSQGDRGAKNIQYF
NA	TRBJ2-3	TRBV5-1	NA	TGCGCCAGCAGCCTGGAGTCCAGGGGGGGATACATAGATACGCAGTATTTT	CASSLESRGGYIDTQYF
NA	TRBJ2-7	TRBV10-1	NA	TGCGCCAGCAGTGAGTCTGGAGTTCCCTACGAGCAGTACTTC	CASSESGVPYEQYF
TRBD2	TRBJ2-1	TRBV5-1	many	TGCGCCAGCAGCCCACGTACCGGGACTAGCGGGGGGGCTTACAATGAGCAGTTCTTC	CASSPRTGTSGGAYNEQFF
NA	TRBJ1-1	TRBV3-2	few	TGTGCCAGCAGCCTCCCAAAGGGCGGCGTAAGGGCCAAGTTGGGGAACACTGAAGCTTTCTTT	CASSLPKGGVRAKLGNTEAFF
TRBD2	TRBJ2-3	TRBV4-2	NA	TGTGCCAGCAGCTCTCCTCCGGGCGAGCGGGGGGCCACAGATACGCAGTATTTT	CASSSPPGERGATDTQYF
TRBD1	TRBJ2-2	TRBV12-3/TRBV12-4	NA	TGTGCCAGCAGTCTCTACCGGGACAGCCAGAACACCGGGGAGCTGTTTTTT	CASSLYRDSQNTGELFF
NA	TRBJ1-1	TRBV4-3	many	TGCGCCAGCAGCCAAGATCGATGGACGGGCACTGAAGCTTTCTTT	CASSQDRWTGTEAFF
NA	TRBJ2-2	TRBV5-5	NA	TGTGCCAGCAGCATTGAGACACTCGGCACCGGGGAGCTGTTTTTT	CASSIETLGTGELFF
TRBD1	TRBJ2-1	TRBV11-2	NA	TGTGCCAGCAGCTTAGTAACAGGGGGATGGGGGACAAATGAGCAGTTCTTC	CASSLVTGGWGTNEQFF
TRBD1	TRBJ1-5	TRBV7-2	many	TGTGCCAGCAGCGCCGGGACAGGCAATCAGCCCCAGCATTTT	CASSAGTGNQPQHF
TRBD2	TRBJ2-1	TRBV4-3	few	TGCGCCAGCAGCCAAGAAATAGCGGGAGGGATTTACAATGAGCAGTTCTTC	CASSQEIAGGIYNEQFF
NA	TRBJ1-2	TRBV6-2/TRBV6-3	few	TGTGCCAGCAGTCCTCTGATAGGCCGGGACTATGGCTACACCTTC	CASSPLIGRDYGYTF
TRBD2	TRBJ2-5	TRBV4-1	NA	TGCGCCAGCAGCCACCCTCCTAGCGGGGAACAAGAGACCCAGTACTTC	CASSHPPSGEQETQYF
TRBD2	TRBJ2-3	TRBV6-5	NA	TGTGCCAGCAGTTTCACTAGCGGGGAAACAGATACGCAGTATTTT	CASSFTSGETDTQYF
TRBD2	TRBJ2-1	TRBV6-1	few	TGTGCCAGCAGTGAAAGGAGCGGGGGGATCAATGAGCAGTTCTTC	CASSERSGGINEQFF
TRBD2	TRBJ2-3	TRBV5-1	NA	TGCGCCAGCAGCCCCCAGAGCGGGGGGGGCACAGATACGCAGTATTTT	CASSPQSGGGTDTQYF
TRBD2	TRBJ2-5	TRBV7-2	NA	TGTGCCAGCAGCCCAAATTCTGCGGGGGGGGCCAGAGAGACCCAGTACTTC	CASSPNSAGGARETQYF
NA	TRBJ2-4	TRBV7-9	NA	TGTGCCAGCAGCTTATTGGGAACTAGCACGAACATTCAGTACTTC	CASSLLGTSTNIQYF
TRBD1	TRBJ1-5	TRBV20-1	NA	TGCAGTGCGCTAGAGGGGACAGGGGCCCCTTACAGCAATCAGCCCCAGCATTTT	CSALEGTGAPYSNQPQHF
TRBD1	TRBJ2-1	TRBV4-2	NA	TGTGCCAGCAGCCAAAGGCAGGGGGCCGGTTTAAATGAGCAGTTCTTC	CASSQRQGAGLNEQFF
NA	TRBJ2-1	TRBV4-3	NA	TGCGCCAGCAGCCAAGTTTGGGTAGGCTCCTACAATGAGCAGTTCTTC	CASSQVWVGSYNEQFF
NA	TRBJ2-3	TRBV5-5	NA	TGTGCCAGCAGCTTGGAAGTTTGGGACGTGGATACGCAGTATTTT	CASSLEVWDVDTQYF
NA	TRBJ2-5	TRBV24-1	few	TGTGCCACCAGTGATAGCGGCAGGGGAGGCGGAGAGACCCAGTACTTC	CATSDSGRGGGETQYF
NA	TRBJ2-1	TRBV7-8	NA	TGTGCCAGCAGCGCGATTTCAGGGGAGATATACAATGAGCAGTTCTTC	CASSAISGEIYNEQFF
NA	TRBJ1-3	TRBV6-2/TRBV6-3	many	TGTGCCAGCAGTTATTGGGACCGCGAAAGCTCTGGAAACACCATATATTTT	CASSYWDRESSGNTIYF
NA	TRBJ2-7	TRBV15	few	TGTGCCACCAGCAGAGATGGTAACGGAGCCTACGAGCAGTACTTC	CATSRDGNGAYEQYF
NA	TRBJ2-1	TRBV9	few	TGTGCCAGCAGCGTTGCAGGTAGTAGCTCCTACAATGAGCAGTTCTTC	CASSVAGSSSYNEQFF
TRBD1	TRBJ1-1	TRBV5-1	NA	TGCGCCAGCAGATCCGGGACAGCCAACACTGAAGCTTTCTTT	CASRSGTANTEAFF
TRBD1	TRBJ2-3	TRBV13	NA	TGTGCCAGCAGCTTACTTTACAGGGGCCTTAGCACAGATACGCAGTATTTT	CASSLLYRGLSTDTQYF
NA	TRBJ1-4	TRBV9	few	TGTGCCAGCAGCGTAGAGGGGGGAAAACTGTTTTTT	CASSVEGGKLFF
NA	TRBJ1-5	TRBV9	few	TGTGCCAGCAGCGTCGAGGACCGGGGTCAGCCCCAGCATTTT	CASSVEDRGQPQHF